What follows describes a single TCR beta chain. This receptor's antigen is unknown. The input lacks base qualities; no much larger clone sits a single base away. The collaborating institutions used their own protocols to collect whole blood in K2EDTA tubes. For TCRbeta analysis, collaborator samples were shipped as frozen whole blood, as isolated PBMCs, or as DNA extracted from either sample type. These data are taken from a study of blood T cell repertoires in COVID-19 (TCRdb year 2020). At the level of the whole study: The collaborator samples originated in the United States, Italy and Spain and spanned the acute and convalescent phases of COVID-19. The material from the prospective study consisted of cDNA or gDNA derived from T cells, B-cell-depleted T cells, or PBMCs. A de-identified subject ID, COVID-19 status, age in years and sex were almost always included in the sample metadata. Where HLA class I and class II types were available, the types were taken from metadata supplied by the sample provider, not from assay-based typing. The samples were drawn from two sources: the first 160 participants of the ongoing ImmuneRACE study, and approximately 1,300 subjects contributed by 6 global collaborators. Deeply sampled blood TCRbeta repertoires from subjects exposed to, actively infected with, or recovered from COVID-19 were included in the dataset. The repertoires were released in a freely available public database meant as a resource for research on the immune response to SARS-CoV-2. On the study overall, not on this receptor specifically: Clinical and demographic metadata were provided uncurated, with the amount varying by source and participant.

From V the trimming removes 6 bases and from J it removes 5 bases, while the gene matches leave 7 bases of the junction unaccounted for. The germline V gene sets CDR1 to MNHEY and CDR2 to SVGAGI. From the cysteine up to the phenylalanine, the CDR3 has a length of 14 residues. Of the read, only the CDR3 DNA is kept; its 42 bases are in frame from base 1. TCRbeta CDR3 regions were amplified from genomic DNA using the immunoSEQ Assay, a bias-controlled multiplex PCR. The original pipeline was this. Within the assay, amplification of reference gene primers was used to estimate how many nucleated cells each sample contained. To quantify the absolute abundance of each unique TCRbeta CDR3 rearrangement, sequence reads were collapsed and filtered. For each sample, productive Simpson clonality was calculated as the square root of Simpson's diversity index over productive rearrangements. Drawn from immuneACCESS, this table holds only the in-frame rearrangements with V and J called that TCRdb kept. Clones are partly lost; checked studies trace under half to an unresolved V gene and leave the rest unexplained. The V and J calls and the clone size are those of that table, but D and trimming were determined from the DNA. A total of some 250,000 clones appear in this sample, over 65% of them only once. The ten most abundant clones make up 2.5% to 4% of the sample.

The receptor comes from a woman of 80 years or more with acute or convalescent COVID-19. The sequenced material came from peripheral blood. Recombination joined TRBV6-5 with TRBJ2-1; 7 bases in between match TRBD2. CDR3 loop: CASSGLGPDNEQFF. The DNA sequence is TGTGCCAGCAGCGGACTAGGACCGGACAATGAGCAGTTCTTC.